Below, 26 T cell receptor beta chains from the same sample are listed, as sequenced in a study of blood T cell repertoires in COVID-19. Clones were read by immunoSEQ multiplex PCR, and TCRdb kept only the in-frame ones, dropping some. The sample contains 300,000 to 350,000 clones, almost 90% of which appear only once. The sample consisted of PBMCs or T cells enriched from blood (not recorded which). The source is a woman younger than 45 who had been exposed to COVID-19.

The genes are TRBV6-5 and TRBJ1-4; the D is unclear. CDR1 is MNHEY and CDR2 is SVGAGI in the germline V gene. There are 12 residues in the CDR3. Trimming stripped 6 bases from V and 4 bases from J, with 6 bases between. The CDR3 nucleotides read TGTGCCAGCAGGGCGGGTAATGAAAAACTGTTTTTT. Encoded protein: CASRAGNEKLFF.

The chain recombines TRBV18 with TRBJ2-2, with TRBD1 matching over 7 bases. The CDR3 runs to 16 residues. CDR1 KGHSH and CDR2 LQKENI come from the germline V gene. V gave up 5 bases and J gave up 0 bases; unmatched junction bases: 6. In DNA form, the CDR3 reads TGTGCCAGCTCAGCCTCCGGGACAGCGAACACCGGGGAGCTGTTTTTT. Translating it yields CASSASGTANTGELFF.

The chain joins TRBV7-9 to TRBJ1-1, with D tentatively TRBD1 (5 bases). The V end lost 1 base, the J end lost 2 bases, and 11 bases lay between the germline ends. The CDR3 runs to 15 residues. Germline V lookup: CDR1 SEHNR, CDR2 FQNEAQ (reference sequence). CDR3 in amino acids: CASSLGVGVNTEAFF. The CDR3, as DNA: TGTGCCAGCAGCTTAGGAGTAGGGGTTAACACTGAAGCTTTCTTT.

The J gene is TRBJ1-2, the V gene TRBV11-2; 7 bases match TRBD1. Trimming at V came to 2 bases and at J to 0 bases, leaving 15 bases not matched to a gene. The CDR3 consists of 19 residues. Germline values: CDR1 SGHAT, CDR2 FQNNGV. CDR3 sequence: CASSLYTTGGQAPNYGYTF. The CDR3 DNA reads TGTGCCAGCAGCTTATATACCACAGGTGGACAGGCTCCTAACTATGGCTACACCTTC.

This chain connects TRBV6-4 to TRBJ2-1; weak D call: TRBD2 (6 bases). With 0 bases removed from V and 2 bases from J, the gap between germline ends came to 8 bases. The germline gives CDR1 MRHNA, CDR2 SNTAGT. The CDR3 loop spans 15 amino acids. Here the CDR3 reads CASSDSSSAYNEQFF. Here the CDR3 DNA reads TGTGCCAGCAGTGACTCGTCTAGCGCCTACAATGAGCAGTTCTTC.

CDR3 region: CASSLRDRVGYRSYEQYF. For the CDR3, the DNA is TGTGCCAGCAGCTTACGGGACAGGGTTGGGTATCGGTCCTACGAGCAGTACTTC. This chain joins TRBV7-2 and TRBJ2-7, with 9 bases aligning to TRBD1. Losses at the gene ends were 2 bases for V and 1 base for J; bases not matched to a gene: 12. The CDR3 length is 18 residues. Germline CDR1 is SGHTA and CDR2 is FQGNSA.

This clone has a handful of counts. This chain links TRBV11-2 with TRBJ2-7; no clear D. V lost 5 bases to trimming and J lost 7 bases, with 15 bases between them. The CDR3 contains 13 residues. Per germline, CDR1 SGHAT and CDR2 FQNNGV. The CDR3 spells CASSAAFLGEQYF. In DNA, the CDR3 is TGTGCCAGCAGCGCCGCCTTTCTCGGGGAGCAGTACTTC.

This clone has just one count. CDR3 sequence reads: CASSPSGTGYTEAFF. DNA for the CDR3: TGTGCCAGCTCCCCCTCCGGGACAGGGTACACTGAAGCTTTCTTT. The V and J genes are TRBV18 and TRBJ1-1, with 9 bases fitting TRBD1. Germline CDR1 KGHSH, CDR2 LQKENI. Trimming at V came to 6 bases and at J to 3 bases, leaving 8 bases not matched to a gene. This CDR3 contains 15 residues.

There are a few counts of this clone. The chain links TRBV5-1 to TRBJ2-2, with 8 bases lining up with TRBD1. This CDR3 spans 15 amino acids. V lost 7 bases and J lost 0; bases outside the gene matches: 5. Germline CDR1 is SGHRS and CDR2 is YFSETQ. CDR3 coding DNA: TGCGCCAGCGAGTTACAGGGGGCGAACACCGGGGAGCTGTTTTTT. Its translation: CASELQGANTGELFF.

The chain combines TRBV7-6 with TRBJ2-1; D gene uncertain. Germline V lookup: CDR1 SGHVS, CDR2 FNYEAQ. The CDR3 totals 16 residues. V was trimmed by 5 bases and J by 0 bases, leaving 14 bases between them. The CDR3 sequence is CASSPKALSSYNEQFF. The CDR3 nucleotides are TGTGCCAGCAGCCCCAAAGCGCTGAGCTCCTACAATGAGCAGTTCTTC.

The chain uses TRBV29-1 and TRBJ1-3; D gene ambiguous. CDR3 length equals 14 residues. Germline-derived CDR1 and CDR2 are SQVTM and ANQGSEA. Trimming stripped 4 bases from V and 0 bases from J, with 10 bases between. CDR3: CSVGFLSSGNTIYF. Written as DNA, the CDR3 is TGCAGCGTTGGATTCTTGAGCTCTGGAAACACCATATATTTT. The whole variable domain, remainder taken from reference TRBV29-1 and TRBJ1-3, is SAVISQKPSRDICQRGTSLTIQCQVDSQVTMMFWYRQQPGQSLTLIATANQGSEATYESGFVIDKFPISRPNLTFSTLTVSNMSPEDSSIYLCSVGFLSSGNTIYFGEGSWLTVV.

For this clone: This sample includes further DNA sequences coding for the same CDR3. The chain is built from TRBV24-1 and TRBJ1-1, with a weak D call TRBD1 (5 bases). Trimming cost V 7 bases and J 1 base, with 9 bases left between them. Germline V gene lookup returns CDR1 KGHDR and CDR2 SFDVKD. The CDR3 sequence is 13 residues long. The CDR3 DNA reads as TGTGCCACCAGAAGGCAGGGGAACACTGAAGCTTTCTTT. Translation: CATRRQGNTEAFF.

The chain combines TRBV19 with TRBJ1-3; 7 bases fit TRBD1. The germline V gene encodes CDR1 LNHDA and CDR2 SQIVND (reference sequence). The CDR3 is 14 amino acids. In DNA form, the CDR3 reads TGTGGGACAGGATACCCCCTCCCTGGAAACACCATATATTTT. It is translated as CGTGYPLPGNTIYF.

This clone was seen only once. J is TRBJ1-1 and V is TRBV3-1 (or the pseudogene TRBV3-2); D possibly corresponds to TRBD1 (5 bases). Germline V CDR1 and CDR2: LGHDT, YNNKEL (reference sequence). The germline V and J ends were trimmed by 4 bases and 1 base, with 10 bases remaining between them. This CDR3 is built from 14 residues. DNA for the CDR3: TGTGCCAGCAGCCCGGGACTTGCGAACACTGAAGCTTTCTTT. It specifies CASSPGLANTEAFF.

The chain recombines TRBV30 with TRBJ1-1, with D hard to call. This CDR3 has 13 amino acids. Trimming removed 0 bases from V and 3 bases from J, with 8 bases in between. The germline gives CDR1 GTSNPN, CDR2 SVGIG (reference sequence). CDR3 in amino acids: CAWSVRADTEAFF. Written as DNA, the CDR3 is TGTGCCTGGAGTGTTCGCGCCGACACTGAAGCTTTCTTT.

The chain joins TRBV9 to TRBJ2-2, with a possible D match to TRBD1 (5 bases). V dropped 3 bases and J dropped 7 bases, with 10 bases sitting between them. The CDR3 consists of 13 residues. Germline-derived CDR1 and CDR2 are SGDLS and YYNGEE. The CDR3: CASSARRGGELFF. The CDR3 bases are TGTGCCAGCAGCGCCCGAAGGGGCGGGGAGCTGTTTTTT.

This clone was seen a handful of times. The chain uses TRBV21-1 and TRBJ2-7; the DNA was not used to check the table's D call, TRBD2. TRBV21-1 is shown as a pseudogene. This CDR3 has 14 amino acids. In nucleotides, the CDR3 is TGTGCCAGCAGCAAGGGACTCCTCTCCTACGAGCAGTACTTC. Translating it yields CASSKGLLSYEQYF.

The CDR3 spells CASSPRSFDYTSHHGNTIYF. CDR3 DNA sequence: TGTGCCAGCAGCCCTAGATCCTTCGATTATACATCCCACCACGGAAACACCATATATTTT. V usage is TRBV3-1 (or the pseudogene TRBV3-2) and J usage is TRBJ1-3, with unresolved D. Germline V lookup: CDR1 LGHDT, CDR2 YNNKEL (reference sequence). The CDR3 totals 20 residues. The ends were cut back, 4 bases at V and 4 bases at J, with 29 bases in the middle.

CDR3 bases: TGCGCCAGCAGCTCACAGATGAACACTGAAGCTTTCTTT. Translation gives CASSSQMNTEAFF. V is TRBV10-2 and J is TRBJ1-1; no definite D call. Trimming shortened V by 6 bases and J by 0 bases, and 8 bases separated the two germline ends. The CDR3 loop spans 13 amino acids. CDR1 and CDR2 (germline): WSHSY, SAAADI.

V is TRBV20-1 and J is TRBJ2-5; D unclear. From germline, CDR1 is DFQATT and CDR2 SNEGSKA (reference sequence). Trimming cost V 5 bases and J 5 bases, with 9 bases left between them. The length of the CDR3 is 11 residues. The CDR3 spells CSAGRGETQYF. CDR3 coding DNA: TGCAGTGCTGGCCGTGGTGAGACCCAGTACTTC.

In DNA form, the CDR3 reads TGTGCCTGGAGCCGACAGGGTCCTGAAGCTTTCTTT. This encodes CAWSRQGPEAFF. The chain combines TRBV30 with TRBJ1-1; TRBD1 matches at 7 bases. This CDR3 has 12 residues. J gave up 6 bases and V 3 bases, and 4 bases lay outside the gene matches. The germline V gene has CDR1 GTSNPN and CDR2 SVGIG (reference sequence).

J is TRBJ2-3 and V is TRBV10-2; 7 bases line up with TRBD2. The germline V gene has CDR1 WSHSY and CDR2 SAAADI. V lost 0 bases to trimming and J lost 4 bases; unmatched junction nucleotides: 7. CDR3 size: 16 residues. The CDR3 bases are TGCGCCAGCAGTGAGTCAAACGTTGGACTAGCAGATACGCAGTATTTT. Translated, it gives CASSESNVGLADTQYF.

This sequence joins TRBV5-8 and TRBJ1-2; no definite D call. The V gene lost 3 bases and the J gene lost 5 bases, with 20 bases spanning the gap. The CDR3 is made up of 16 amino acids. CDR1 SGHTS and CDR2 YDEGEE come from the germline V gene. CDR3 amino acids: CASSSAVGKVLYGYTF. As DNA, the CDR3 is TGTGCCAGCAGCTCAGCGGTAGGGAAGGTGCTTTATGGCTACACCTTC.

This chain joins TRBV5-4 and TRBJ2-7; TRBD1 matches at 10 bases. Germline loops: CDR1 SGHNT, CDR2 YYREEE (reference sequence). The CDR3 contains 16 residues. V was pared by 3 bases and J by 2 bases, with 8 bases of the junction left unmatched. The CDR3: CASSWVGQGRAYEQYF. The CDR3 nucleotides read TGTGCCAGCAGCTGGGTGGGACAGGGGAGAGCCTACGAGCAGTACTTC.

In its sample, this clone was seen a few times. The chain uses TRBV21-1 and TRBJ2-7; TRBD2, the table's D call, was not compared with the DNA. TRBV21-1 is a pseudogene segment. This CDR3 comprises 16 residues. The CDR3: CASSKDQAGAAYEQYF. DNA for the CDR3: TGTGCCAGCAGCAAGGACCAAGCGGGAGCGGCCTACGAGCAGTACTTC.

This chain connects TRBV29-1 to TRBJ2-7, with D possibly matching TRBD2 (5 bases). CDR1 is SQVTM, CDR2 ANQGSEA, per germline. V lost 4 bases and J 3 bases, leaving 10 bases between the germline ends. The CDR3 loop spans 12 amino acids. The CDR3 here is CSVGPGSYEQYF. In DNA form, the CDR3 reads TGCAGCGTTGGGCCTGGGAGCTACGAGCAGTACTTC.